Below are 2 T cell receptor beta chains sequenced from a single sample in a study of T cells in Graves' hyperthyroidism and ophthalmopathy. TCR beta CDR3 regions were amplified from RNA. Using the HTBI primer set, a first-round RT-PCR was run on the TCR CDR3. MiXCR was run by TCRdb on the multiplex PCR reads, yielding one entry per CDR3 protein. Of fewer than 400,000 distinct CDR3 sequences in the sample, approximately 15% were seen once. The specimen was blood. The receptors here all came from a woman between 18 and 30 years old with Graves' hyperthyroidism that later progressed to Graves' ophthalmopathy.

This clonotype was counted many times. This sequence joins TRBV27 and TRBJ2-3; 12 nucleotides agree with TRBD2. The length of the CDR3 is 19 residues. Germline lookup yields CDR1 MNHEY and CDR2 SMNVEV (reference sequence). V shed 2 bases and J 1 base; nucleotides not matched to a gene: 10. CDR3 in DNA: TGTGCCAGCAGTTTAGAAGCCCCACGACTAGCGGGAGGCACAGATACGCAGTATTTT. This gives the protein CASSLEAPRLAGGTDTQYF.

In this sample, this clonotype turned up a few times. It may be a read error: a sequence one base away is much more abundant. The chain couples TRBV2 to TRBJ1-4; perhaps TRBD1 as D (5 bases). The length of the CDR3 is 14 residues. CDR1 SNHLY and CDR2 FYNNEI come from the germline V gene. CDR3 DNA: TGTGCCAGCAGTTATTGGGGGACTAATGGAAAACTGTTTTTT. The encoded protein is CASSYWGTNGKLFF.